At least ten counts were recorded for the clone carrying this TCR beta chain. The sample originates from a study of T cells in Graves' hyperthyroidism and ophthalmopathy. It was RNA transcripts that yielded the amplified TCR beta CDR3 regions. First-round RT-PCR of the TCR CDR3 relied on the HTBI primer set. Each CDR3 protein gets one entry after TCRdb re-called the multiplex PCR reads with MiXCR. Found here are about 180,000 distinct CDR3 sequences, 17% of them singletons; the top ten hold about 31%. The germline V and J ends were trimmed by 1 base and 1 base, with 5 bases remaining between them. The CDR3 runs to 14 residues.

The chain couples TRBV12-3 or TRBV12-4 to TRBJ1-5; D is undetermined. The source of this sequence is a woman in her fifties or sixties with Graves' hyperthyroidism. Sequencing input: blood. The CDR3 is CASSLVSSNQPQHF. In nucleotides, the CDR3 is TGTGCCAGCAGTTTAGTGTCCAGCAATCAGCCCCAGCATTTT.